A single sample is the source of the 12 T cell receptor beta chains below, sequenced in a study of control samples from healthy donors and cancer patients. The protocol was immunoSEQ multiplex PCR, while the TCRdb copy is restricted to in-frame clones and leaves out a portion. The profile covers approximately 92,000 clones, with roughly 93% appearing a single time and approximately 1.5% taken by the ten largest. The source material was blood. Every receptor here comes from a woman in her 30s in good health.

This rearrangement joins TRBV6-1 to TRBJ1-2; no definite D call. The CDR3 is 14 amino acids. V was clipped by 2 bases and J by 0 bases, with 7 bases between them. Germline V CDR1 and CDR2: MNHNS, SASEGT. The CDR3 DNA follows: TGTGCCAGCAGTGAAACGGGGTCTAACTATGGCTACACCTTC. Encoded protein: CASSETGSNYGYTF.

CDR3 nucleotides: TGTGCCAGCAGTGTACCTAGGTGGGACACAGGGGGCAATCAGCCCCAGCATTTT. Protein sequence: CASSVPRWDTGGNQPQHF. The chain links TRBV28 to TRBJ1-5, with 7 bases matching TRBD1. This CDR3 has 18 amino acids. Germline CDR1 MDHEN, CDR2 SYDVKM. J gave up 2 bases and V 5 bases, and 15 bases lay outside the gene matches.

The rearrangement uses TRBV3-1 (or the pseudogene TRBV3-2) and TRBJ2-1; TRBD2 is a possible D gene (6 bases). The CDR3 sequence is 15 residues long. The germline V gene encodes CDR1 LGHDT and CDR2 YNNKEL (reference sequence). With 3 bases removed from V and 6 bases from J, the gap between germline ends came to 15 bases. The CDR3 spells CASSQWAGLGNEQFF. CDR3 bases: TGTGCCAGCAGCCAGTGGGCGGGATTGGGCAATGAGCAGTTCTTC.

The chain is built from TRBV28 and TRBJ2-2; the D gene is possibly TRBD1 (5 bases). Germline values: CDR1 MDHEN, CDR2 SYDVKM. The CDR3 extends over 14 amino acids. V shed 6 bases and J shed 3 bases, with 11 bases lying between them. The CDR3 DNA is TGTGCCAGCAGGGGCAGGGTTGACACCGGGGAGCTGTTTTTT. This codes for CASRGRVDTGELFF.

The chain couples TRBV14 to TRBJ1-1; D gene unclear. Deletions cut 1 base from V and 4 bases from J, with 13 bases between. This CDR3 is built from 15 residues. The germline CDR1 and CDR2 sequences are SGHDN and FVKESK. CDR3: CASSQGNRLSTEAFF. In DNA form, the CDR3 reads TGTGCCAGCAGCCAAGGGAACAGACTGAGCACTGAAGCTTTCTTT.

The J gene is TRBJ2-3, the V gene TRBV28, with unresolved D. Germline CDR1 and CDR2: MDHEN and SYDVKM. The CDR3 runs to 16 residues. V lost 2 bases and J lost 0, with 12 bases in between. The chain's CDR3 is CASSLGLWGSTDTQYF. CDR3 coding DNA: TGTGCCAGCAGTTTAGGGCTGTGGGGTAGCACAGATACGCAGTATTTT. The whole variable domain, remainder taken from reference TRBV28 and TRBJ2-3, is DVKVTQSSRYLVKRTGEKVFLECVQDMDHENMFWYRQDPGLGLRLIYFSYDVKMKEKGDIPEGYSVSREKKERFSLILESASTNQTSMYLCASSLGLWGSTDTQYFGPGTRLTVL.

CDR3 DNA sequence: TGTGCCAGTAGTTCAATAAGCGGGGCCACAGATACGCAGTATTTT. It is translated as CASSSISGATDTQYF. This rearrangement joins TRBV19 to TRBJ2-3; 7 bases fit TRBD2. With V trimmed by 5 bases and J by 2 bases, 7 bases remained unmatched. This CDR3 contains 15 residues. The germline V gene has CDR1 LNHDA and CDR2 SQIVND (reference sequence).

The rearrangement links TRBV7-3 to TRBJ1-6; no definite D call. This CDR3 is built from 13 residues. Per germline, CDR1 SGHTA and CDR2 FQGTGA. Trimming pared 1 base from V and 8 bases from J, leaving 6 bases between. This CDR3 is CASSLMAHSPLHF. The DNA for the CDR3 is TGTGCCAGCAGCTTAATGGCGCATTCACCCCTCCACTTT. The full variable domain, rest sourced from reference TRBV7-3 and TRBJ1-6, is GAGVSQTPSNKVTEKGKYVELRCDPISGHTALYWYRQSLGQGPEFLIYFQGTGAADDSGLPNDRFFAVRPEGSVSTLKIQRTERGDSAVYLCASSLMAHSPLHFGNGTRLTVT.

Only one count was recorded for this clone. This rearrangement joins TRBV6-6 to TRBJ2-4; weak D call: TRBD1 (5 bases). Looked up from germline, CDR1 is MNHNY and CDR2 is SVGAGI (reference sequence). The ends were cut back, 7 bases at V and 3 bases at J, with 13 bases in the middle. This CDR3 has 14 amino acids. The CDR3 DNA follows: TGTGCCAGCACCCCCTCAGGGATCAAAAACATTCAGTACTTC. Translating it yields CASTPSGIKNIQYF.

This chain joins TRBV29-1 and TRBJ1-1; D is unresolved. The germline V and J ends were trimmed by 2 bases and 7 bases, with 17 bases remaining between them. Germline CDR1 and CDR2: SQVTM and ANQGSEA. This CDR3 spans 14 amino acids. Here the CDR3 reads CSVERPENNGEAFF. The CDR3 DNA is TGCAGCGTTGAAAGGCCAGAGAATAATGGTGAAGCTTTCTTT.

The V gene is TRBV14, the J gene TRBJ2-3, with D hard to call. V lost 1 base and J 6 bases, leaving 8 bases between the germline ends. Per the germline V gene, CDR1 is SGHDN and CDR2 is FVKESK. The CDR3 is 13 amino acids. The DNA for the CDR3 is TGTGCCAGCAGCCAAGTTAGGTTCGATACGCAGTATTTT. Translating it yields CASSQVRFDTQYF. The whole variable domain, filled in from reference TRBV14 and TRBJ2-3, reads EAGVTQFPSHSVIEKGQTVTLRCDPISGHDNLYWYRRVMGKEIKFLLHFVKESKQDESGMPNNRFLAERTGGTYSTLKVQPAELEDSGVYFCASSQVRFDTQYFGPGTRLTVL.

This sequence joins TRBV5-1 and TRBJ2-7; no reliable D call. V lost 4 bases, J lost 0 bases, and 11 bases lay in between. CDR3 size: 14 residues. The germline V gene encodes CDR1 SGHRS and CDR2 YFSETQ. CDR3 residues: CASSLQTSSYEQYF. The CDR3 nucleotides are TGCGCCAGCAGCCTTCAGACAAGCTCCTACGAGCAGTACTTC.